This T cell receptor (beta chain) was sequenced during a study of blood T cell repertoires in COVID-19. Authors' methods: It was from reference gene primer amplification that nucleated cell counts were estimated. Some clones are missing from TCRdb's copy, which holds only in-frame ones; the method was immunoSEQ multiplex PCR. V and J calls and clone size are as listed in that table; D and trimming were resolved from the DNA. Of about 230,000 clones listed, about 85% were seen once; the top ten hold about a tenth. This clone came up a few times. Germline CDR1 is KGHDR and CDR2 is SFDVKD. V gave up 4 bases and J gave up 0 bases; unmatched junction bases: 4. The CDR3 has 16 residues.

Material for sequencing was PBMCs or T cells enriched from blood (not recorded which). This receptor was obtained from a young man who had recovered from COVID-19. V usage is TRBV24-1 and J usage is TRBJ2-1; 8 nucleotides match TRBD1. The CDR3 region has the DNA TGTGCCACCAGTGACGATACAGGGGGCTCCTACAATGAGCAGTTCTTC. Its protein product is CATSDDTGGSYNEQFF.